This T cell receptor beta chain was obtained from a study of T cells in Graves' hyperthyroidism and ophthalmopathy. Regarding the study as a whole: Among thyroid clonotypes expanded above 0.001, most also appeared in blood.

CDR3 size: 15 residues. Germline CDR1 is SGHTA and CDR2 is FQGNSA. V dropped 5 bases and J dropped 9; count of bases not matched to a gene: 12. From RNA transcripts, TCR beta CDR3 regions were amplified. TCR CDR3 regions were first amplified by RT-PCR with HTBI primers. TCRdb itself ran the multiplex PCR reads through MiXCR, one entry per CDR3 protein. The sample has tens of thousands of distinct CDR3 sequences, around 53% seen once. Note on this clonotype: Its antigen is still unknown.

The clonotype comes from a man aged 40-49 years with Graves' ophthalmopathy. This chain links TRBV7-2 with TRBJ2-1, with 8 bases identical to TRBD2. Sequencing was done on a sample of blood. The CDR3 reads CASSQGLGTGVEQFF. The CDR3 coding sequence is TGTGCCAGCAGCCAGGGACTAGGGACCGGGGTTGAGCAGTTCTTC. The full variable domain, rest sourced from reference TRBV7-2 and TRBJ2-1, is GAGVSQSPSNKVTEKGKDVELRCDPISGHTALYWYRQSLGQGLEFLIYFQGNSAPDKSGLPSDRFSAERTGGSVSTLTIQRTQQEDSAVYLCASSQGLGTGVEQFFGPGTRLTVL.